Each of the 3 T cell receptor beta chains below was sequenced from the same sample in a study of blood T cell repertoires in COVID-19. Here immunoSEQ multiplex PCR was the method, and the copy in TCRdb shows in-frame clones only, minus some. The repertoire consists of about 220,000 clones, with about 80% occurring once and the leading ten covering 2% to 2.5%. The sequenced material came from peripheral blood. The source is a woman aged 60-75 years with acute or convalescent COVID-19.

This clone was detected once. V is TRBV19 and J is TRBJ1-1; D gene uncertain. In germline, CDR1 is LNHDA, CDR2 SQIVND (reference sequence). The CDR3 extends over 14 amino acids. Trimming took 4 bases from V and 0 from J, leaving 9 bases between them. CDR3 loop: CASSRRQMNTEAFF. As DNA, the CDR3 is TGTGCCAGTAGTAGGAGGCAGATGAACACTGAAGCTTTCTTT.

This chain joins TRBV5-1 and TRBJ2-7; D perhaps matches TRBD2 (6 bases). V was trimmed by 1 base and J by 1 base, leaving 15 bases between them. The length of the CDR3 is 16 residues. The germline gives CDR1 SGHRS, CDR2 YFSETQ. The chain's CDR3 is CASSLTPAGGSYEQYF. CDR3 in DNA: TGCGCCAGCAGCTTGACCCCAGCTGGGGGGTCCTACGAGCAGTACTTC.

The CDR3 reads CASSLGSGGFYEQFF. For the CDR3, the DNA is TGTGCCAGCAGCTTAGGTAGCGGGGGCTTTTATGAGCAGTTCTTC. The V call is TRBV7-3, the J call TRBJ2-1, with 9 bases identical to TRBD2. J was trimmed by 8 bases and V by 2 bases; bases with no gene match: 7. Germline values: CDR1 SGHTA, CDR2 FQGTGA. The CDR3 runs to 15 residues.